The present T cell receptor (beta chain) was sequenced within a study of memory CD4+ T cells and cytomegalovirus serostatus. V lost 8 bases, J lost 7 bases, and 11 bases lay in between. The V gene's germline CDR1 is MNHNS and CDR2 SASEGT. The CDR3 loop spans 11 amino acids. Single viable CD3+CD4+CD8-CD45RO+ cells were sorted as the memory CD4+ T cells. Turning to this clone: No antigen is known for it.

Findings and limits, study-wide: About two fifths of the roughly 150 known CMV-associated TCRbeta sequences appeared in CD4+ memory. The CMV-associated TCR signature appears largely within the CD4+ memory repertoire.

TCRdb keeps only in-frame clones here, not all; method: immunoSEQ multiplex PCR. The sample has tens of thousands of clones, over 70% seen once. The chain employs TRBV6-1 and TRBJ1-1; possibly TRBD1 for D (5 bases). The sample comprised memory CD4+ T cells from blood. The origin of this receptor is an adult in good health and CMV-seronegative. CDR3 bases: TGTGCCAGCGCGCGGGGCCTTGAAGCTTTCTTT. It is translated as CASARGLEAFF.